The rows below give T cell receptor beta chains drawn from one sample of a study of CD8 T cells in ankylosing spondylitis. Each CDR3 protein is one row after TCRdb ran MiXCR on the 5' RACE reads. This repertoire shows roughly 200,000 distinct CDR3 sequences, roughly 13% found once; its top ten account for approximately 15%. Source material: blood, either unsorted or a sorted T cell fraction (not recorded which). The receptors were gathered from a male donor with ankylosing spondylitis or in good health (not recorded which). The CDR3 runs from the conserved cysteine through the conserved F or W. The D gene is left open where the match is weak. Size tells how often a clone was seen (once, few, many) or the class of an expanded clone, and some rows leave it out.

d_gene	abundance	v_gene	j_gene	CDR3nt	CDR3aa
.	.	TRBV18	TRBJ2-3	TGTGCCAGCTCACCACCGGTTCGGGGGATCACAGATACGCAGTATTTT	CASSPPVRGITDTQYF
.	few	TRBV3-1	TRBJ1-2	TGTGCCAGCAGCCAAGAGGACACGGGCTCCTCCATCTATGGCTACACCTTC	CASSQEDTGSSIYGYTF
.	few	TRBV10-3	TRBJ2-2	TGTGCCATCAGTGATAACACCGGGGAGCTGTTTTTT	CAISDNTGELFF
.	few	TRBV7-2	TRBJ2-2	TGTGCCAGCAGCCCCCCTCGGAACACCGGGGAGCTGTTTTTT	CASSPPRNTGELFF
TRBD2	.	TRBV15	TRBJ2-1	TGTGCCACCAGCAGAAGACTAGCGGGAGTGGATGAGCAGTTCTTC	CATSRRLAGVDEQFF
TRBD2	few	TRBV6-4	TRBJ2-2	TGTGCCAGCAGTGACGGGACTAGCACCGGGGAGCTGTTTTTT	CASSDGTSTGELFF
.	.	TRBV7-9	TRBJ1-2	TGTTCCAGCGGGAAGGGCGTTATCTATGGCTACACCTTC	CSSGKGVIYGYTF
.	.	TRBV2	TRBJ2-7	TGTGCCAGCAGTGAAGGTAACACCCCGGACGAGCAGTACTTC	CASSEGNTPDEQYF
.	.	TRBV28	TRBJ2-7	TGTGCCAGCAGTCACCTGATGACATCTGCTGGGTACGAGCAGTACTTC	CASSHLMTSAGYEQYF
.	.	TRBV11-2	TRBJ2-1	TGTGCCAGCAGCTTAGTCTATAGCGGCCGCAATAAGTACAATGAGCAGTTCTTC	CASSLVYSGRNKYNEQFF
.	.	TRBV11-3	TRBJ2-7	TGTGCCAGCAGCTTATTATGGACAGCCCTCTCCTACGAGCAGTACTTC	CASSLLWTALSYEQYF
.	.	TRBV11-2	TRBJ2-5	TGTGCCAGCAGCCCAAGACAAGAGACCCAGTACTTC	CASSPRQETQYF
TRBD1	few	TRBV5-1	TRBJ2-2	TGCGCCAGCAGCACCGGGACAGGGGGGATGAACACCGGGGAGCTGTTTTTT	CASSTGTGGMNTGELFF
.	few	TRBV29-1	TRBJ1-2	TGCAGCGTTGACCCCCACTACACCTTC	CSVDPHYTF
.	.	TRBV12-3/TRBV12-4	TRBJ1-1	TGTGCCAGCAGTCCCCAGAAAGGGAGTGGGGCTTTCTTT	CASSPQKGSGAFF
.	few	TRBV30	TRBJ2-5	TGTGCCTGTGAATGCGGGGACCATGAGGGGGAGACCCAGTACTTC	CACECGDHEGETQYF
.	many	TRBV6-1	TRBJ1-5	TGTGCCAGCAGTGTTGGGGGGGAAAATCAGCCCCAGCATTTT	CASSVGGENQPQHF
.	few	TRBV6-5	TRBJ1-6	TGTGCCAGCAGTTACGAGGGTTGGAATTCACCCCTCCACTTT	CASSYEGWNSPLHF
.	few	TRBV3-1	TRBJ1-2	TGTGCCAGCAGCCAAGATCTGCGACCCTACTATGGCTACACCTTC	CASSQDLRPYYGYTF
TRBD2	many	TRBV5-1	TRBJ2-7	TGCGCCAGCAGCTTTTACCCTAGGGCGGGGGAGACCTACGAGCAGTACTTC	CASSFYPRAGETYEQYF
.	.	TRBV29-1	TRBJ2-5	TGCAGCGTTGAAGACCCGGCTAGGCAAGAGACCCAGTACTTC	CSVEDPARQETQYF
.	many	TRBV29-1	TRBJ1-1	TGCAGCGTTCCCCTCGGCACTGAAGCTTTCTTT	CSVPLGTEAFF
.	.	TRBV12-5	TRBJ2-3	TGTGCTAGTGGTTTGGTGACTAGCACAGATACGCAGTATTTT	CASGLVTSTDTQYF
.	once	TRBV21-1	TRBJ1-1	TGTGCCAGCAGACACCTGACAGGGACACATGAAGCTTTCTTT	CASRHLTGTHEAFF
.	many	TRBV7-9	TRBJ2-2	TGTGCCAGCAGCTTAGTCGTGAACACCGGGGAGCTGTTTTTT	CASSLVVNTGELFF
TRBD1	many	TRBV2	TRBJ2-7	TGTGCCCGGAACGGACAGGAAGATACCTACGAGCAGTACTTC	CARNGQEDTYEQYF
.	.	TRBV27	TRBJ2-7	TGTGCCAGCAGCCCCTCCTTAACGGGCTCCTACGAGCAGTACTTC	CASSPSLTGSYEQYF
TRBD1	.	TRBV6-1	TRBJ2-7	TGTGCCAGCAGGAAACAGGGGGTCTACGAGCAGTACTTC	CASRKQGVYEQYF
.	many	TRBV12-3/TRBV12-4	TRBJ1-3	TGTGCCAGCAGCCCACAGGGAGTCGGGAACACCATATATTTT	CASSPQGVGNTIYF
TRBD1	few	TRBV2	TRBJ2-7	TGTGCCAGCAGTGATTCAGGGACAGGGGGAAACTACGAGCAGTACTTC	CASSDSGTGGNYEQYF
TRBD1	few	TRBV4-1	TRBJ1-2	TGCGCCAGCAGCCCAGGGACAGGCTCCTATGGCTACACCTTC	CASSPGTGSYGYTF
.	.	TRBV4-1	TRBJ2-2	TGCGCCAGCAGCCAAGTGTATCATGGGACCGGGGAGCTGTTTTTT	CASSQVYHGTGELFF
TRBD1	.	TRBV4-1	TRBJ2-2	TGCGCCAGCAGCCAGCAGGGGGAGCCCCTTTTT	CASSQQGEPLF
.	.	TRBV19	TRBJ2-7	TGTGCCAGTAGTATAGGACGCGAGCAGTACTTC	CASSIGREQYF
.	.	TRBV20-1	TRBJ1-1	TGCAGTGCTACCACAGGGACCCACACTGAAGCTTTCTTT	CSATTGTHTEAFF
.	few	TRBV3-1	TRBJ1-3	TGTGCCAGCAGCCAGAGCTGGGGAGGGTCTGGAAACACCATATATTTT	CASSQSWGGSGNTIYF
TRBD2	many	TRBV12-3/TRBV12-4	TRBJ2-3	TGTGCCAGCAGTATCCTACTAGCGGGGGGAGGGGAAGATACGCAGTATTTT	CASSILLAGGGEDTQYF
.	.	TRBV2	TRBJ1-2	TGTGCCAGCAAGAACTCCTTCGACAGCTATGGCTACACCTTC	CASKNSFDSYGYTF
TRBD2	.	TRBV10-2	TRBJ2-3	TGCGCCAGCAGCACACTAGCGGGAGTCGGCACAGATACGCAGTATTTT	CASSTLAGVGTDTQYF
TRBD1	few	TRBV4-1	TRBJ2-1	TGCGCCAGCAGCCATGACAGGGGAAGAGGTTGGACCATCATCTACAATGAGCAGTTCTTC	CASSHDRGRGWTIIYNEQFF
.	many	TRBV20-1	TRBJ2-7	TGCAGTGCTACGGACGGATACTACGAGCAGTACTTC	CSATDGYYEQYF
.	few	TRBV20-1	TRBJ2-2	TGCAGTGCTAGATGGGGGCCTAGCGACAGTTCTAGCGGCCAAACGAACACCGGGGAGCTGTTTTTT	CSARWGPSDSSSGQTNTGELFF
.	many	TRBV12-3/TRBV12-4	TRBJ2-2	TGTGCCAGCAGTCCTGTCGGGGAGCTGTTTTTT	CASSPVGELFF
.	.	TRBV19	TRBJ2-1	TGTGCCAGTAGTATAGCGCGCAGCGACATGTTTTACAATGAGCAGTTCTTC	CASSIARSDMFYNEQFF
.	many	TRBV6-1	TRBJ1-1	TGTGCCAGCAGCCCGACAGGCAACACTGAAGCTTTCTTT	CASSPTGNTEAFF
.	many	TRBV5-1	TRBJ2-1	TGCGCCAGCAGCTTGGTCCAGTCCCGCAATGAGCAGTTCTTC	CASSLVQSRNEQFF
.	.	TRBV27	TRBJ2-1	TGTGCCAGCAGTACCGGGACACCCTACAATGAGCAGTTCTTC	CASSTGTPYNEQFF
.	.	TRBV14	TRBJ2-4	TGTGCCAGCAGTCGTCGGGACCGTATAGCCAAAAACATTCAGTACTTC	CASSRRDRIAKNIQYF
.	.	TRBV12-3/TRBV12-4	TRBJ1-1	TGTGCCAGCACTATTGGGTCGGGACTGGACACTGAAGCTTTCTTT	CASTIGSGLDTEAFF
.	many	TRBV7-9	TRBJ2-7	TGTGCCAGCAGCCCGACAGAAACTAGATGGCACGAGCAGTACTTC	CASSPTETRWHEQYF
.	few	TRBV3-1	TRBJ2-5	TGTGCCAGCAGCCCCTTCGGCCAGGACTCTCAAGAGACCCAGTACTTC	CASSPFGQDSQETQYF
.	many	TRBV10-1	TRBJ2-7	TGCGCCAGCAGTGAAGCCGACTCCTACGAGCAGTACTTC	CASSEADSYEQYF
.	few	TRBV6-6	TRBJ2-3	TGTGCCAGCAGCCACGGGGGAGAAGATACGCAGTATTTT	CASSHGGEDTQYF
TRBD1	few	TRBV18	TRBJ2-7	TGTTGGGAGCTCACTACGAGGGGGCCCCCATACGAGCAGTACTTC	CWELTTRGPPYEQYF
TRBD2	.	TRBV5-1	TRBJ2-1	TGCGCCAGCAGTCCTAGCGGGGGGAACAATGAGCAGTTCTTC	CASSPSGGNNEQFF
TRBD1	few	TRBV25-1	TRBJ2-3	TGTGCCAGCAGTGGGGGCCAGACGGCAGGGGGCCGGCGGTCAGATACGCAGTATTTT	CASSGGQTAGGRRSDTQYF
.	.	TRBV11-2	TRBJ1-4	TGTGCCAGCAGCTTCCGCGGGACGGAGAATGAAAAACTGTTTTTT	CASSFRGTENEKLFF
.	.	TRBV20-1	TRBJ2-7	TGCAGTGCTAGAAGTAGGGAGACATACGAGCAGTACTTC	CSARSRETYEQYF
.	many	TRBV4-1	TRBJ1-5	TGCGCCAGCAGCCCTACAGACCCCTGGAGCAATCAGCCCCAGCATTTT	CASSPTDPWSNQPQHF